The entry that follows covers one TCR beta chain sequence. Lacking the conserved final phenylalanine or tryptophan, this CDR3 likely reflects a read error. These data originate in a study of T cells in Graves' hyperthyroidism and ophthalmopathy. The length of the CDR3 is 17 residues. Germline CDR1 and CDR2: MGHRA and YSYEKL. V was pared by 1 base and J by 4 bases, with 17 bases between. RNA transcripts were the template for amplifying TCR beta CDR3 regions. RT-PCR in the first round (using the HTBI primer set) targeted the TCR CDR3. One entry per CDR3 protein results from TCRdb running MiXCR on the multiplex PCR reads. The sample contains some 98,000 distinct CDR3 sequences, about 40% of which appear only once. An absence of ophthalmopathy progression within 18 months meant stable Graves' hyperthyroidism. These patients, aged 18 to 65, had recently diagnosed hyperthyroidism lasting under 2 months. Uncontrolled infection, other autoimmune disease, pregnancy or lactation disqualified patients from enrolment.

This clonotype was sampled from a young woman with Graves' hyperthyroidism. The chain links TRBV4-1 to TRBJ1-5; D is unresolved. Sample: peripheral blood or thyroid tissue (not recorded which). CDR3: CASSQVRLRAGNQPQHL. Written as DNA, the CDR3 is TGCGCCAGCAGCCAAGTAAGGCTGCGGGCTGGTAATCAGCCCCAGCATCTT.